This is a list of T cell receptor beta chains from one sample in a study of cytotoxic CD8 clonotypes in ibrutinib-treated CLL. TCRdb's copy holds only in-frame clones and misses some; the assay was immunoSEQ multiplex PCR. The sample includes approximately 91,000 clones, roughly 77% of them seen just once. The sample here was PBMCs, taken after 12 months of ibrutinib treatment. These receptor sequences come from a human donor with chronic lymphocytic leukemia. The CDR3 runs from the conserved cysteine through the conserved F or W. A D gene is named only where the DNA matches it firmly. Clone size, where shown, is once, few, many, or a class for clones that have expanded.

d_gene: NA
len: 14
abundance: once
v_gene: TRBV9
j_gene: TRBJ2-3
CDR3aa: CASSVGLSWDTQYF
CDR3nt: TGTGCCAGCAGCGTAGGGTTGTCCTGGGATACGCAGTATTTT

d_gene: TRBD2
len: 15
abundance: NA
v_gene: TRBV5-1
j_gene: TRBJ2-3
CDR3aa: CASSPSGVRPDTQYF
CDR3nt: TGCGCCAGCAGCCCGAGCGGGGTCAGGCCAGATACGCAGTATTTT

d_gene: NA
len: 15
abundance: NA
v_gene: TRBV30
j_gene: TRBJ2-3
CDR3aa: CAWSTGQGFSDTQYF
CDR3nt: TGTGCCTGGAGTACCGGGCAGGGGTTTTCCGATACGCAGTATTTT

d_gene: NA
len: 14
abundance: NA
v_gene: TRBV11-2
j_gene: TRBJ2-3
CDR3aa: CASSRTWGTDTQYF
CDR3nt: TGTGCCAGCAGCCGGACATGGGGCACAGATACGCAGTATTTT

d_gene: NA
len: 13
abundance: once
v_gene: TRBV2
j_gene: TRBJ1-5
CDR3aa: CASQIRRNQPQHF
CDR3nt: TGTGCCAGCCAAATCAGGCGCAATCAGCCCCAGCATTTT

d_gene: NA
len: 13
abundance: NA
v_gene: TRBV5-5
j_gene: TRBJ1-5
CDR3aa: CASSWDPNQPQHF
CDR3nt: TGTGCCAGCAGCTGGGACCCAAATCAGCCCCAGCATTTT

d_gene: TRBD1
len: 15
abundance: NA
v_gene: TRBV11-2
j_gene: TRBJ2-3
CDR3aa: CASSLGTGVTDTQYF
CDR3nt: TGTGCCAGCAGCTTAGGGACAGGGGTCACAGATACGCAGTATTTT

d_gene: NA
len: 11
abundance: NA
v_gene: TRBV6-5
j_gene: TRBJ1-2
CDR3aa: CASSYGYGYTF
CDR3nt: TGTGCCAGCAGTTACGGCTATGGCTACACCTTC

d_gene: NA
len: 15
abundance: NA
v_gene: TRBV2
j_gene: TRBJ2-6
CDR3aa: CASAQHPSGANVLTF
CDR3nt: TGTGCCAGCGCACAGCACCCCTCTGGGGCCAACGTCCTGACTTTC

d_gene: NA
len: 15
abundance: NA
v_gene: TRBV28
j_gene: TRBJ2-6
CDR3aa: CASSNRISGANVLTF
CDR3nt: TGTGCCAGCAGCAACCGGATCTCTGGGGCCAACGTCCTGACTTTC

d_gene: TRBD1
len: 17
abundance: NA
v_gene: TRBV4-2
j_gene: TRBJ2-5
CDR3aa: CASSQEGRDRGRETQYF
CDR3nt: TGTGCCAGCAGCCAAGAGGGGCGGGACAGGGGGCGGGAGACCCAGTACTTC

d_gene: NA
len: 11
abundance: NA
v_gene: TRBV5-1
j_gene: TRBJ2-7
CDR3aa: CASSLVSEQYF
CDR3nt: TGCGCCAGCAGCTTGGTGTCGGAGCAGTACTTC

d_gene: NA
len: 13
abundance: NA
v_gene: TRBV9
j_gene: TRBJ1-1
CDR3aa: CASSVSPRTEAFF
CDR3nt: TGTGCCAGCAGCGTTTCCCCGAGGACTGAAGCTTTCTTT

d_gene: NA
len: 13
abundance: few
v_gene: TRBV6-6
j_gene: TRBJ1-6
CDR3aa: CASSLGVNSPLHF
CDR3nt: TGTGCCAGCAGTTTGGGGGTTAATTCACCCCTCCACTTT

d_gene: NA
len: 15
abundance: NA
v_gene: TRBV28
j_gene: TRBJ2-5
CDR3aa: CASSPGGLYQETQYF
CDR3nt: TGTGCCAGCAGCCCAGGGGGGTTGTACCAAGAGACCCAGTACTTC

d_gene: TRBD2
len: 14
abundance: NA
v_gene: TRBV6-5
j_gene: TRBJ2-1
CDR3aa: CATRTSGGKNEQFF
CDR3nt: TGTGCCACCCGGACTAGCGGGGGGAAGAATGAGCAGTTCTTC

d_gene: NA
len: 14
abundance: NA
v_gene: TRBV5-1
j_gene: TRBJ2-3
CDR3aa: CASSLARADDTQYF
CDR3nt: TGCGCCAGCAGCTTGGCCAGGGCCGACGATACGCAGTATTTT

d_gene: NA
len: 13
abundance: NA
v_gene: TRBV7-3
j_gene: TRBJ1-1
CDR3aa: CASSLGPWGEAFF
CDR3nt: TGTGCCAGCAGCTTAGGCCCTTGGGGTGAAGCTTTCTTT

d_gene: NA
len: 14
abundance: NA
v_gene: TRBV7-3
j_gene: TRBJ2-2
CDR3aa: CASSLMGSAGELFF
CDR3nt: TGTGCCAGCAGCTTAATGGGATCGGCCGGGGAGCTGTTTTTT

d_gene: TRBD2
len: 13
abundance: NA
v_gene: TRBV9
j_gene: TRBJ2-2
CDR3aa: CASSWGGPGELFF
CDR3nt: TGTGCCAGCAGCTGGGGGGGACCCGGGGAGCTGTTTTTT

d_gene: NA
len: 12
abundance: NA
v_gene: TRBV28
j_gene: TRBJ1-2
CDR3aa: CASTISNYGYTF
CDR3nt: TGTGCCAGCACCATAAGCAACTATGGCTACACCTTC

d_gene: NA
len: 13
abundance: few
v_gene: TRBV6-5
j_gene: TRBJ1-1
CDR3aa: CASTPPGGTEAFF
CDR3nt: TGTGCCAGCACCCCCCCCGGAGGGACTGAAGCTTTCTTT

d_gene: NA
len: 13
abundance: NA
v_gene: TRBV6-5
j_gene: TRBJ1-2
CDR3aa: CASSPEGNYGYTF
CDR3nt: TGTGCCAGCAGTCCCGAGGGAAACTATGGCTACACCTTC

d_gene: TRBD1
len: 15
abundance: NA
v_gene: TRBV6-6
j_gene: TRBJ2-6
CDR3aa: CASSRTGAGANVLTF
CDR3nt: TGTGCCAGCAGCCGGACAGGGGCCGGGGCCAACGTCCTGACTTTC

d_gene: NA
len: 12
abundance: once
v_gene: TRBV7-2
j_gene: TRBJ2-1
CDR3aa: CASSLSALEQFF
CDR3nt: TGTGCCAGCAGCTTATCGGCCCTTGAGCAGTTCTTC

d_gene: NA
len: 11
abundance: NA
v_gene: TRBV28
j_gene: TRBJ1-2
CDR3aa: CASMAGGGYTF
CDR3nt: TGTGCCAGCATGGCGGGGGGTGGCTACACCTTC

d_gene: NA
len: 15
abundance: NA
v_gene: TRBV7-2
j_gene: TRBJ1-3
CDR3aa: CASSFQGVSGNTIYF
CDR3nt: TGTGCCAGCAGCTTTCAGGGAGTCTCTGGAAACACCATATATTTT

d_gene: NA
len: 14
abundance: NA
v_gene: TRBV30
j_gene: TRBJ1-5
CDR3aa: CAWSVGGGNQPQHF
CDR3nt: TGTGCCTGGAGTGTTGGGGGTGGCAATCAGCCCCAGCATTTT

d_gene: TRBD2
len: 15
abundance: NA
v_gene: TRBV5-4
j_gene: TRBJ2-3
CDR3aa: CASSSRDYSTDTQYF
CDR3nt: TGTGCCAGCAGTTCCCGGGACTACAGCACAGATACGCAGTATTTT

d_gene: NA
len: 13
abundance: NA
v_gene: TRBV27
j_gene: TRBJ2-7
CDR3aa: CASGRDGPYEQYF
CDR3nt: TGTGCCAGCGGCCGGGACGGGCCCTACGAGCAGTACTTC

d_gene: TRBD2
len: 16
abundance: NA
v_gene: TRBV15
j_gene: TRBJ2-3
CDR3aa: CATSRGAGGTTDTQYF
CDR3nt: TGTGCCACCAGCAGAGGAGCGGGGGGGACCACAGATACGCAGTATTTT

d_gene: TRBD2
len: 18
abundance: NA
v_gene: TRBV14
j_gene: TRBJ2-1
CDR3aa: CASSRIYSGRSWNNEQFF
CDR3nt: TGTGCCAGCAGCCGGATTTATAGCGGGAGATCTTGGAACAATGAGCAGTTCTTC

d_gene: NA
len: 11
abundance: NA
v_gene: TRBV6-5
j_gene: TRBJ2-1
CDR3aa: CASNGPNEQFF
CDR3nt: TGTGCCAGCAATGGTCCGAATGAGCAGTTCTTC

d_gene: NA
len: 12
abundance: NA
v_gene: TRBV19
j_gene: TRBJ1-5
CDR3aa: CATRDKNQPQHF
CDR3nt: TGTGCCACCCGGGACAAGAATCAGCCCCAGCATTTT

d_gene: TRBD1
len: 15
abundance: NA
v_gene: TRBV27
j_gene: TRBJ1-4
CDR3aa: CASSVGTGVGEKLFF
CDR3nt: TGTGCCAGCAGTGTGGGGACAGGGGTGGGTGAAAAACTGTTTTTT

d_gene: NA
len: 14
abundance: NA
v_gene: TRBV11-1
j_gene: TRBJ2-7
CDR3aa: CASSLQGTQYEQYF
CDR3nt: TGTGCCAGCAGCTTACAGGGAACGCAGTACGAGCAGTACTTC

d_gene: NA
len: 13
abundance: NA
v_gene: TRBV28
j_gene: TRBJ2-7
CDR3aa: CATHPWTTYEQYF
CDR3nt: TGTGCCACCCATCCTTGGACTACATACGAGCAGTACTTC

d_gene: NA
len: 14
abundance: NA
v_gene: TRBV6-5
j_gene: TRBJ2-3
CDR3aa: CASSYYGSTDTQYF
CDR3nt: TGTGCCAGCAGTTACTACGGGAGCACAGATACGCAGTATTTT

d_gene: NA
len: 15
abundance: NA
v_gene: TRBV19
j_gene: TRBJ2-7
CDR3aa: CASSTEQGGSYEQYF
CDR3nt: TGTGCCAGTAGTACCGAACAGGGAGGGTCCTACGAGCAGTACTTC

d_gene: TRBD2
len: 15
abundance: NA
v_gene: TRBV23-1
j_gene: TRBJ2-3
CDR3aa: CASRGAGGPTDTQYF
CDR3nt: TGCGCCAGCAGAGGGGCGGGAGGGCCCACAGATACGCAGTATTTT

d_gene: TRBD2
len: 16
abundance: once
v_gene: TRBV28
j_gene: TRBJ2-1
CDR3aa: CASTPGASGRPGEQFF
CDR3nt: TGTGCCAGCACCCCTGGGGCTAGCGGGAGGCCTGGTGAGCAGTTCTTC

d_gene: NA
len: 14
abundance: NA
v_gene: TRBV7-3
j_gene: TRBJ2-1
CDR3aa: CASSSRGHANEQFF
CDR3nt: TGTGCCAGCAGCTCAAGAGGGCACGCGAATGAGCAGTTCTTC

d_gene: TRBD1
len: 14
abundance: once
v_gene: TRBV5-8
j_gene: TRBJ1-5
CDR3aa: CASSGTGGHQPQHF
CDR3nt: TGTGCCAGCAGCGGAACAGGGGGTCATCAGCCCCAGCATTTT

d_gene: NA
len: 16
abundance: NA
v_gene: TRBV7-2
j_gene: TRBJ2-3
CDR3aa: CASSPRWSGSTDTQYF
CDR3nt: TGTGCCAGCAGCCCCCGGTGGAGCGGCAGCACAGATACGCAGTATTTT

d_gene: NA
len: 14
abundance: NA
v_gene: TRBV28
j_gene: TRBJ1-4
CDR3aa: CASSPPGDDEKLFF
CDR3nt: TGTGCCAGCAGTCCCCCGGGGGATGATGAAAAACTGTTTTTT

d_gene: NA
len: 16
abundance: NA
v_gene: TRBV7-9
j_gene: TRBJ1-2
CDR3aa: CASSLGGVEDIFGYTF
CDR3nt: TGTGCCAGCAGCTTAGGGGGGGTTGAGGACATTTTTGGCTACACCTTC

d_gene: NA
len: 14
abundance: NA
v_gene: TRBV27
j_gene: TRBJ1-2
CDR3aa: CASSLWGPGYGYTF
CDR3nt: TGTGCCAGCAGTTTATGGGGGCCAGGCTATGGCTACACCTTC

d_gene: NA
len: 13
abundance: NA
v_gene: TRBV25-1
j_gene: TRBJ2-1
CDR3aa: CASGGQGGNEQFF
CDR3nt: TGTGCCAGCGGGGGGCAGGGAGGGAATGAGCAGTTCTTC

d_gene: TRBD2
len: 15
abundance: NA
v_gene: TRBV7-9
j_gene: TRBJ2-1
CDR3aa: CASSVGLAGINEQFF
CDR3nt: TGTGCCAGCAGCGTGGGGCTAGCGGGAATTAATGAGCAGTTCTTC

d_gene: TRBD2
len: 16
abundance: NA
v_gene: TRBV7-3
j_gene: TRBJ2-4
CDR3aa: CASSLGTSGRAGIQYF
CDR3nt: TGTGCCAGCAGCTTAGGGACTAGCGGGAGGGCGGGCATTCAGTACTTC